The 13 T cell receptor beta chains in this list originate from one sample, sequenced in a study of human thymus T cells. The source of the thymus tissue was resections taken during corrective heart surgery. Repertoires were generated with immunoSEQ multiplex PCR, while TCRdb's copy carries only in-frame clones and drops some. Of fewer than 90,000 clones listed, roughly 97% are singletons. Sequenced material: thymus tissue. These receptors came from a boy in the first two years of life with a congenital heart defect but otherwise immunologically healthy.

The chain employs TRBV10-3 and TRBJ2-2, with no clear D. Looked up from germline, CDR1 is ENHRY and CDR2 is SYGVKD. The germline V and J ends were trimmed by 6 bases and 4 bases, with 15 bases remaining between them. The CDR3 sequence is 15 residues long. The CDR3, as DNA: TGTGCCATCAGGGGCGTAGGTACAGCCACCGGGGAGCTGTTTTTT. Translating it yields CAIRGVGTATGELFF.

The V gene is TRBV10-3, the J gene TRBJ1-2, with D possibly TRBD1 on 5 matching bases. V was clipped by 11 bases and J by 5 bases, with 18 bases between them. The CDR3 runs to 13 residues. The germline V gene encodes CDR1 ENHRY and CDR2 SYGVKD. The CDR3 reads CAASRWGPYGYTF. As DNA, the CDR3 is TGTGCCGCCAGCCGGTGGGGACCATATGGCTACACCTTC.

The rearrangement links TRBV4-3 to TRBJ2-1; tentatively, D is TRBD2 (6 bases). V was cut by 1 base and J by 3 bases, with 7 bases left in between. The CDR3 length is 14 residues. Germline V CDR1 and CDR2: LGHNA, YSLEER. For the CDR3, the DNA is TGCGCCAGCAGCCAAGGGGGGGACTACAATGAGCAGTTCTTC. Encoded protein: CASSQGGDYNEQFF.

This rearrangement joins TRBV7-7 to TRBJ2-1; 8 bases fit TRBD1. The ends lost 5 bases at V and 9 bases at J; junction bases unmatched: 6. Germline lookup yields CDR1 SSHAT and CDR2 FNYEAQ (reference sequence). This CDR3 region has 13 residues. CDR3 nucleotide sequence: TGTGCCAGCAGCCCGAGACAGGGGACTGAGCAGTTCTTC. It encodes CASSPRQGTEQFF.

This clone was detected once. CDR3 nucleotides: TGTGCCAGCAGCTTGTCCCTTTCCCCGTACGAGCAGTACTTC. Encoded protein: CASSLSLSPYEQYF. V usage is TRBV7-2 and J usage is TRBJ2-7; D ambiguous. The CDR3 contains 14 residues. V shed 3 bases and J shed 4 bases, with 13 bases lying between them. Germline loops: CDR1 SGHTA, CDR2 FQGNSA.

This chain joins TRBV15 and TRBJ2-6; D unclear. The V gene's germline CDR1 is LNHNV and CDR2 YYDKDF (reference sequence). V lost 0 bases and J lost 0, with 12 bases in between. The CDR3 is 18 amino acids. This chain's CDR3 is CATSRDRWGSSGANVLTF. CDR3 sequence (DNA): TGTGCCACCAGCAGAGATCGTTGGGGATCCTCTGGGGCCAACGTCCTGACTTTC.

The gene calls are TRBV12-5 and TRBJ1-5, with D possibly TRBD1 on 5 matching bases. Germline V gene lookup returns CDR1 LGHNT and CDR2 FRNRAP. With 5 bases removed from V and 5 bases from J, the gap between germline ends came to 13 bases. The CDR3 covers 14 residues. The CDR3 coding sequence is TGTGCTAGTGGTACCCGACAGTTTGATCAGCCCCAGCATTTT. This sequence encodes CASGTRQFDQPQHF.

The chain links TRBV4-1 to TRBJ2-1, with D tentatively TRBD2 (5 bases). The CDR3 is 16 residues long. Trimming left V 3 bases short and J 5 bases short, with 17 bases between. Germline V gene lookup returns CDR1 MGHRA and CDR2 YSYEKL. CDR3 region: CASSHHGESTHNEQFF. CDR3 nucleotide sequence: TGCGCCAGCAGCCATCACGGGGAATCGACACACAATGAGCAGTTCTTC.

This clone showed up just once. The CDR3 region has the DNA TGTGCCACCCGAGGACAGGGGATAAGCAATGAGCAGTTCTTC. Its protein is CATRGQGISNEQFF. This sequence joins TRBV21-1 and TRBJ2-1; the tabulated D call, TRBD1, remains unverified against the DNA. TRBV21-1 is deemed a pseudogene. The CDR3 is made up of 14 amino acids.

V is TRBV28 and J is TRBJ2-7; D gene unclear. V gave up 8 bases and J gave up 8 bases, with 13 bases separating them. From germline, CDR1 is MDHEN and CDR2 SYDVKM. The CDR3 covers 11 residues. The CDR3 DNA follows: TGTGCCAGCCTTGGGCTCTCAAAGCAGTACTTC. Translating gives CASLGLSKQYF.

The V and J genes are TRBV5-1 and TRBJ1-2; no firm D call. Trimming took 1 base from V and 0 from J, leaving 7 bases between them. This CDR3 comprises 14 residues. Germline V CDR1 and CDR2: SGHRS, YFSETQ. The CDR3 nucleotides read TGCGCCAGCAGCTTGATGCCTTCTAACTATGGCTACACCTTC. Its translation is CASSLMPSNYGYTF.

The CDR3 loop is CASSKALGGTMNTEAFF. In nucleotides, the CDR3 is TGTGCCAGCAGCAAAGCGTTGGGGGGCACTATGAACACTGAAGCTTTCTTT. The gene calls are TRBV21-1 and TRBJ1-1. TRBV21-1 constitutes a pseudogene. There are 17 residues in the CDR3.

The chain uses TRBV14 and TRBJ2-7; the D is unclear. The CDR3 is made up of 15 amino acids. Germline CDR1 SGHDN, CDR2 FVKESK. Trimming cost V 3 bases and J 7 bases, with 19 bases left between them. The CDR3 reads CASSQMQPRSWEQYF. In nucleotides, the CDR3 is TGTGCCAGCAGCCAGATGCAGCCCCGTTCATGGGAGCAGTACTTC.